This T cell receptor beta chain originates from a study of beta chain features in type 1 diabetes (dated by TCRdb to about 2018). Background on the whole study: Patients and healthy donors did not differ in mean age, gender distribution, total cell number or subset yield. A total of 100 million to 110 million sorted cells were examined across all samples, and a strong correlation was observed between cell number per subset and RNA yield. The study compared the TCRB repertoires of sorted circulating CD4+ T cell subsets in recently diagnosed type 1 diabetes patients with those in matched healthy donors. Whereas all 30 or so donors provided naive and central memory subsets, regulatory and stem cell-like memory subsets were isolated from just 8 patients and roughly 8 healthy donors.

Each donor gave one peripheral blood draw, averaging approximately 110 mL, which was collected into heparinised tubes. A BD FACSAria II and a panel including CD45RO, CCR7, CD25, CD127, CD95 and CD27 were used to sort naive, central memory, regulatory and stem cell-like memory CD4+ T cells. A purity above 98% was achieved for all sorted populations. Right away, PBMCs were isolated by Lymphoprep density gradient centrifugation and were stained directly, with no culture step. To minimize batch effects, samples were stained and sorted in pairs, one healthy donor with one patient per experiment. The full study reports these points: Sequencing cDNA rather than genomic DNA could over-represent highly expressing activated cells, although activation and CD3 levels did not differ between groups. PCR might favor shorter templates, but patient and control samples were amplified and corrected together, so any skew would affect both groups equally. HLA sub-analyses involved small numbers of individuals, so any influence of HLA type on TCRB rearrangement remained unresolved. Fewer insertions and more nucleotide deletions at VDJ recombination sites were observed in patients with type 1 diabetes, implying thymic rearrangement abnormalities. Type 1 diabetes patients showed a moderate but significant shortening of TCRB CDR3 length in all four CD4+ subsets. Naive, central memory and regulatory TCRB repertoires appeared to be more similar among patients than among healthy donors.

This clone was counted a few times. Its antigen has not been determined. It has no much larger one-base neighbor in the sample; base qualities were not kept. The entire amount of isolated RNA was reverse transcribed using the High Capacity cDNA Reverse Transcription Kit, so the sequenced TCRB transcripts were expressed ones. Deep immunoSEQ sequencing was performed on naive, central memory and regulatory T cell samples, with an average of roughly 4 million total reads per sample. Sorted cells were lysed in RLT buffer and RNA was extracted with DNase-treated RNeasy Micro or Mini kits, depending on cell number. To prevent cross-contamination, each cell subset was processed individually, whereas patient and healthy donor samples were processed jointly. The immunoSEQ multiplex PCR was used to amplify TCRB sequences from cDNA, yielding 87-bp fragments that span the CDR3 region. Amplicons were sequenced on the Illumina HiSeq platform. Regarding the original processing steps: PCR bias was corrected computationally using synthetic template baselines, and reads within Hamming distance 2 were collapsed, with unmergeable singletons discarded. Reads were aligned against IMGT to assign V, D and J genes, CDR3 length and insertions or deletions at six rearrangement sites. Within each subset, clonotype counts were normalized to sorted cell number, and only after that were true diversity and Gini coefficients computed with the tcR R package. The overlap coefficient, calculated on TCRB nucleotide sequences, was used to measure repertoire sharing. Out-of-frame TCRB sequences from naive cells were analyzed to stand in for the pre-selection repertoire. In its TCRdb copy, this immuneACCESS table keeps in-frame sequences only and misses some clones. Where compared with another copy, unresolved V genes explain less than half of these, and the others have no known cause. V, J and clone size are taken as reported in that table, and D and trimming were inferred from the DNA itself. The sample table contains around 690,000 clones; only one count was recorded for 12% of them. The ten largest clones add up to around 0.12% of the sample.

CDR1 and CDR2 were assigned from the germline V gene as SGHDT and YYEEEE. V is trimmed back by 4 bases and J by 4 bases, and the junction contains 3 bases that no gene match accounts for. The CDR3 goes from the cysteine to the phenylalanine over 14 residues. The entry retains the CDR3 DNA only, 42 bases that are in frame from base 1. Material for sequencing was naive CD4+ T cells from blood. This specimen's cell subset or site label, per the study, means: true naive CD4+ T cells. In this chain, TRBV5-6 is recombined with TRBJ2-2; 8 nucleotides in the junction match TRBD1. The origin of this receptor is a man aged 25 to 40 with type 1 diabetes. The CDR3 region has the sequence CASSDRGSTGELFF. Read as DNA, the sequence is TGTGCCAGCAGCGACAGGGGTAGCACCGGGGAGCTGTTTTTT.